Listed here are 30 T cell receptor beta chains from one sample, sequenced in a study of graft-versus-host responses after intestinal transplantation. Antigens of these TCRs are unknown. The protocol was immunoSEQ multiplex PCR, while the TCRdb copy is restricted to in-frame clones and leaves out a portion. The sample records about 82,000 clones, 75% to 95% being singletons. The input for sequencing was unstimulated CD4+ T cells sorted from spleen or lymph node cells, taken before intestinal transplant. These receptors originate from a human donor who received an intestinal transplant.

The chain uses TRBV6-5 and TRBJ2-2, with D tentatively TRBD1 (6 bases). Germline lookup yields CDR1 MNHEY and CDR2 SVGAGI. The CDR3 has 13 amino acids. V lost 6 bases and J lost 5, with 10 bases in between. CDR3 sequence (DNA): TGTGCCAGCAGACAGGGTTTTACCGGGGAGCTGTTTTTT. Protein product: CASRQGFTGELFF.

The V and J genes are TRBV6-5 and TRBJ1-1; TRBD1 might be the D (5 bases). CDR3 length: 14 amino acids. The germline gives CDR1 MNHEY, CDR2 SVGAGI. V shed 6 bases and J shed 6 bases, with 17 bases lying between them. The CDR3 bases are TGTGCCAGCAGCTACGCCGGGGGGATCGCTGAAGCTTTCTTT. As protein: CASSYAGGIAEAFF.

V and J are TRBV7-2 and TRBJ2-7; D is uncertain. V dropped 1 base and J dropped 2 bases, with 12 bases sitting between them. Germline V gives CDR1 SGHTA, CDR2 FQGNSA. This CDR3 is built from 15 residues. CDR3 residues: CASSLELTVTYEQYF. In DNA form, the CDR3 reads TGTGCCAGCAGCTTAGAGCTAACAGTGACCTACGAGCAGTACTTC.

This clone has only one observation. The V gene is TRBV4-3, the J gene TRBJ1-3; D gene unclear. The V gene lost 1 base and the J gene lost 0 bases, with 7 bases spanning the gap. Germline values: CDR1 LGHNA, CDR2 YSLEER. The CDR3 sequence is 15 residues long. As DNA, the CDR3 is TGCGCCAGCAGCCAAGGATACAGCTCTGGAAACACCATATATTTT. It is translated as CASSQGYSSGNTIYF.

This clone was recorded once. The chain couples TRBV30 to TRBJ1-5; D possibly corresponds to TRBD1 (5 bases). The germline gives CDR1 GTSNPN, CDR2 SVGIG (reference sequence). The CDR3 length is 16 residues. Trimming shortened V by 2 bases and J by 2 bases, and 16 bases separated the two germline ends. The CDR3, as DNA: TGTGCCTGGAGTTTAAGGGGCCGCGGGGGCAATCAGCCCCAGCATTTT. Encoded protein: CAWSLRGRGGNQPQHF.

The chain recombines TRBV7-2 with TRBJ1-2; 9 bases are shared with TRBD1. Germline CDR1 reads SGHTA; CDR2 reads FQGNSA. The CDR3 consists of 15 residues. J lost 5 bases, V lost 8 bases, and 12 bases had no gene match. The CDR3 coding sequence is TGTGCCAGCCGCCAGGGACAGGGTTTTGCTTATGGCTACACCTTC. Encoded protein: CASRQGQGFAYGYTF.

V is TRBV9 and J is TRBJ1-2; D might be TRBD1 (6 bases). The V and J ends lost 5 bases and 4 bases respectively, with 9 bases between them. This CDR3 has 12 residues. Germline V gene sequence: CDR1 SGDLS, CDR2 YYNGEE. CDR3 nucleotides: TGTGCCAGCAGGGGGACACGCTATGGCTACACCTTC. This translates into CASRGTRYGYTF.

The rearrangement links TRBV9 to TRBJ1-5; D gene ambiguous. The CDR3 runs to 14 residues. Trimming took off 3 bases at V and 3 bases at J, with 10 bases between the two ends. Germline V gene sequence: CDR1 SGDLS, CDR2 YYNGEE. The CDR3: CASSARGYNQPQHF. The CDR3 coding sequence is TGTGCCAGCAGCGCACGGGGTTACAATCAGCCCCAGCATTTT.

V and J are TRBV6-5 and TRBJ2-1, with 8 bases matching TRBD1. The V gene end was trimmed by 4 bases and the J gene end by 6 bases; junction bases not matched to a gene: 8. The CDR3 extends over 15 amino acids. Germline V gene sequence: CDR1 MNHEY, CDR2 SVGAGI. CDR3: CASSLRQGLPNEQFF. The CDR3 nucleotides read TGTGCCAGCAGTTTAAGACAGGGGTTACCCAATGAGCAGTTCTTC.

In its sample, this clone was seen once. The gene calls are TRBV6-5 and TRBJ2-2, with D tentatively TRBD2 (5 bases). Germline CDR1 reads MNHEY; CDR2 reads SVGAGI. Trimming removed 4 bases from V and 5 bases from J, with 14 bases in between. The CDR3 is made up of 15 amino acids. CDR3 protein: CASSSRVGGTGELFF. The CDR3 DNA reads TGTGCCAGCAGTTCGAGGGTCGGAGGAACCGGGGAGCTGTTTTTT.

On this clone itself: One junction end disagrees with the germline gene, perhaps due to a read error. Other DNA sequences in this specimen translate into the identical CDR3. This chain connects TRBV7-2 to TRBJ2-7; tentatively, D is TRBD2 (7 bases). Germline V gives CDR1 SGHTA, CDR2 FQGNSA. The CDR3 loop spans 17 amino acids. The CDR3 DNA is TGTGCTAGCAGCTTAGCCCCTGGGGGGGGCGCCTTCTACGAGCAGTACTTC. Its protein is CASSLAPGGGAFYEQYF.

The chain combines TRBV27 with TRBJ1-2; D not resolved. Trimming took off 4 bases at V and 7 bases at J, with 13 bases between the two ends. The CDR3 extends over 13 amino acids. CDR1 MNHEY and CDR2 SMNVEV come from the germline V gene (reference sequence). As DNA, the CDR3 is TGTGCCAGCAGTTCAGAGACAAGAACTGGCTACACCTTC. Protein: CASSSETRTGYTF.

This chain links TRBV4-1 with TRBJ2-6, with TRBD1 matching over 8 bases. J was trimmed by 0 bases and V by 0 bases; bases with no gene match: 4. The CDR3 is made up of 18 amino acids. The germline gives CDR1 MGHRA, CDR2 YSYEKL. This CDR3 reads CASSQEGQESSGANVLTF. The CDR3 bases are TGCGCCAGCAGCCAAGAGGGACAGGAGAGCTCTGGGGCCAACGTCCTGACTTTC.

A single count supports this clone. The genes are TRBV2 and TRBJ2-5; TRBD2 is a possible D gene (6 bases). V was trimmed by 1 base and J by 5 bases, leaving 14 bases between them. This CDR3 is built from 15 residues. In germline, CDR1 is SNHLY, CDR2 FYNNEI. CDR3 coding DNA: TGTGCCAGCAGTGAAGGTGGGGCCGGAGGGGAGACCCAGTACTTC. Translated: CASSEGGAGGETQYF.

The chain carries TRBV10-2 and TRBJ2-7, with 9 bases identical to TRBD1. This CDR3 region has 15 residues. Germline-derived CDR1 and CDR2 are WSHSY and SAAADI. V lost 10 bases to trimming and J lost 0 bases; unmatched junction nucleotides: 10. The CDR3 here is CATYGGTGSSYEQYF. The DNA for the CDR3 is TGCGCCACGTACGGAGGGACAGGGAGCTCCTACGAGCAGTACTTC.

This rearrangement joins TRBV5-5 to TRBJ2-7, with D hard to call. The CDR3 runs 11 residues. V lost 2 bases and J 4 bases, leaving 4 bases between the germline ends. CDR1 is SGHKS and CDR2 is YYEKEE in the germline V gene (reference sequence). CDR3 protein: CASSFGYEQYF. CDR3 DNA sequence: TGTGCCAGCAGCTTCGGGTACGAGCAGTACTTC.

The chain joins TRBV19 to TRBJ2-7, with TRBD1 identical over 8 bases. The CDR3 sequence is 16 residues long. Germline CDR1 LNHDA, CDR2 SQIVND (reference sequence). The V and J ends lost 0 bases and 2 bases, in that order; junction bases with no gene match: 6. CDR3 coding DNA: TGTGCCAGTAGTATAGAAGGCACAGGGGGAACCTACGAGCAGTACTTC. Its protein product is CASSIEGTGGTYEQYF.

This rearrangement joins TRBV7-9 to TRBJ1-1, with unresolved D. Trimming cost V 1 base and J 5 bases, with 8 bases left between them. Germline loops: CDR1 SEHNR, CDR2 FQNEAQ (reference sequence). The CDR3 covers 13 residues. In DNA, the CDR3 is TGTGCCAGCAGCTTAGAACTTGTAACTGAAGCTTTCTTT. It specifies CASSLELVTEAFF.

The rearrangement uses TRBV4-3 and TRBJ2-2; maybe TRBD2 (6 bases). Trimming left V 0 bases short and J 4 bases short, with 9 bases between. Germline assignment: CDR1 LGHNA and CDR2 YSLEER. The CDR3 covers 15 residues. CDR3 loop: CASSQDTGVTGELFF. Here the CDR3 DNA reads TGCGCCAGCAGCCAAGATACGGGGGTCACCGGGGAGCTGTTTTTT.

V and J are TRBV5-1 and TRBJ2-5; 13 bases map to TRBD2. With 3 bases clipped from V and 0 bases from J, the junction kept 2 bases outside the gene matches. Germline loops: CDR1 SGHRS, CDR2 YFSETQ. The CDR3 length is 16 residues. CDR3 sequence reads: CASSWGLAGYQETQYF. DNA for the CDR3: TGCGCCAGCAGCTGGGGACTAGCGGGATACCAAGAGACCCAGTACTTC.

V usage is TRBV5-6 and J usage is TRBJ1-1; possible D gene TRBD1, 5 bases. V was cut by 0 bases and J by 7 bases, with 10 bases left in between. Germline CDR1 reads SGHDT; CDR2 reads YYEEEE. CDR3 length equals 13 residues. In DNA, the CDR3 is TGTGCCAGCAGCTTGGAAGGTAGGGGTGAAGCTTTCTTT. Translation gives CASSLEGRGEAFF. Using reference TRBV5-6 and TRBJ1-1 for the parts outside the CDR3, the full variable domain is DAGVTQSPTHLIKTRGQQVTLRCSPKSGHDTVSWYQQALGQGPQFIFQYYEEEERQRGNFPDRFSGHQFPNYSSELNVNALLLGDSALYLCASSLEGRGEAFFGQGTRLTVV.

The chain joins TRBV5-1 to TRBJ1-1; TRBD1 matches at 8 bases. The V and J ends lost 3 bases and 0 bases, in that order; junction bases with no gene match: 7. In germline, CDR1 is SGHRS, CDR2 YFSETQ. This CDR3 region has 16 residues. Here the CDR3 reads CASSSKDRDMNTEAFF. CDR3 in DNA: TGCGCCAGCAGCTCCAAGGACAGGGACATGAACACTGAAGCTTTCTTT.

The V and J genes are TRBV6-5 and TRBJ1-5; 8 nucleotides agree with TRBD1. Germline CDR1 MNHEY, CDR2 SVGAGI. Trimming cost V 9 bases and J 7 bases; bases outside gene matches: 8. This CDR3 comprises 13 residues. The CDR3, as DNA: TGTGCCAGTCGACAGGGGCTGGGGCAGCCCCAGCATTTT. Its protein is CASRQGLGQPQHF.

The chain couples TRBV29-1 to TRBJ2-1, with D tentatively TRBD1 (5 bases). The CDR3 sequence is 20 residues long. The germline V gene has CDR1 SQVTM and CDR2 ANQGSEA. Trimming left V 1 base short and J 1 base short, with 26 bases between. The CDR3 loop reads CSVEGRVQDLSNGSYNEQFF. The DNA for the CDR3 is TGCAGCGTTGAAGGAAGAGTACAGGACCTTTCCAACGGATCCTACAATGAGCAGTTCTTC.

The chain is built from TRBV5-4 and TRBJ2-4, with D possibly matching TRBD2 (5 bases). The CDR3 length is 14 residues. Looked up from germline, CDR1 is SGHNT and CDR2 is YYREEE (reference sequence). Trimming pared 3 bases from V and 0 bases from J, leaving 7 bases between. The CDR3 region is CASSSGIAKNIQYF. Written as DNA, the CDR3 is TGTGCCAGCAGCTCGGGAATAGCCAAAAACATTCAGTACTTC. Full variable domain (missing parts from reference TRBV5-4 and TRBJ2-4): ETGVTQSPTHLIKTRGQQVTLRCSSQSGHNTVSWYQQALGQGPQFIFQYYREEENGRGNFPPRFSGLQFPNYSSELNVNALELDDSALYLCASSSGIAKNIQYFGAGTRLSVL.

The rearrangement joins TRBV18 to TRBJ1-4; 7 positions agree with TRBD1. Germline loops: CDR1 KGHSH, CDR2 LQKENI. Trimming at V came to 6 bases and at J to 0 bases, leaving 7 bases not matched to a gene. This CDR3 is built from 16 residues. The CDR3 coding sequence is TGTGCCAGCTCCCACGGACAGGCGGCAACTAATGAAAAACTGTTTTTT. This gives the protein CASSHGQAATNEKLFF.

CDR3 in amino acids: CASSRGQSNEKLFF. The DNA of the CDR3 is TGTGCCAGCAGCCGCGGCCAGAGTAATGAAAAACTGTTTTTT. J is TRBJ1-4 and V is TRBV2; D call uncertain. The germline V and J ends were trimmed by 6 bases and 4 bases, with 12 bases remaining between them. This CDR3 is 14 amino acids long. Per germline, CDR1 SNHLY and CDR2 FYNNEI.

The J gene is TRBJ2-1, the V gene TRBV18, with 7 bases identical to TRBD2. The CDR3 length is 13 residues. V shed 3 bases, J shed 9 bases, and the junction held 5 bases outside the gene matches. Germline V gene data show CDR1 as KGHSH and CDR2 as LQKENI. Here the CDR3 reads CASSPKSGTEQFF. The CDR3 DNA reads TGTGCCAGCTCACCGAAGAGCGGGACTGAGCAGTTCTTC. The whole variable domain, remainder taken from reference TRBV18 and TRBJ2-1, is NAGVMQNPRHLVRRRGQEARLRCSPMKGHSHVYWYRQLPEEGLKFMVYLQKENIIDESGMPKERFSAEFPKEGPSILRIQQVVRGDSAAYFCASSPKSGTEQFFGPGTRLTVL.

This chain links TRBV7-9 with TRBJ2-7; 9 bases fit TRBD1. CDR3 size: 16 residues. The trim removed 0 bases at V and 6 bases at J, leaving 9 bases unmatched. Germline loops: CDR1 SEHNR, CDR2 FQNEAQ (reference sequence). DNA for the CDR3: TGTGCCAGCAGCTTAGCCGTAATGGGACAGGGTGGCGAGCAGTACTTC. Translating gives CASSLAVMGQGGEQYF. Combining the CDR3 with reference TRBV7-9 and TRBJ2-7 gives the whole variable domain DTGVSQNPRHKITKRGQNVTFRCDPISEHNRLYWYRQTLGQGPEFLTYFQNEAQLEKSRLLSDRFSAERPKGSFSTLEIQRTEQGDSAMYLCASSLAVMGQGGEQYFGPGTRLTVT.

The gene calls are TRBV7-2 and TRBJ2-2; tentatively, D is TRBD1 (5 bases). Trimming shortened V by 2 bases and J by 5 bases, and 6 bases separated the two germline ends. Looked up from germline, CDR1 is SGHTA and CDR2 is FQGNSA. The CDR3 is 13 residues long. CDR3: CASSLKGTGELFF. The CDR3 nucleotides read TGTGCCAGCAGCTTAAAGGGGACCGGGGAGCTGTTTTTT. Filled out from reference TRBV7-2 and TRBJ2-2, the complete variable domain reads GAGVSQSPSNKVTEKGKDVELRCDPISGHTALYWYRQSLGQGLEFLIYFQGNSAPDKSGLPSDRFSAERTGGSVSTLTIQRTQQEDSAVYLCASSLKGTGELFFGEGSRLTVL.